A selection of T cell receptor beta chains follows, all from one sample in a study of T-cell reconstitution after alpha-beta-depleted transplantation in children. TCRdb re-called the PCR reads with MiXCR, one entry per CDR3 protein. The table has 540,000 or so distinct CDR3 sequences, more than 20% seen once. Sequenced material: PBMCs, mostly from graft donor cells, taken 360 days after TCRalphabeta/CD19-depleted stem cell transplant. These receptors originate from a boy under three years old who had a stem cell transplant for acute myeloid leukemia, so the T cells may come from the graft donor. Each CDR3 is given with its conserved first and last residue. Each record gives: clone size, D gene, CDR3 length, J gene, V gene, CDR3 protein, CDR3 DNA. D genes are given only for firm matches. Clone sizes are given selectively: once, few, many, or a class where the clone is expanded.

>many|NA|16|TRBJ2-2|TRBV6-1
CASSLTAKWNTGELFF
TGTGCCAGCAGTCTGACCGCGAAATGGAACACCGGGGAGCTGTTTTTT
>many|NA|13|TRBJ2-1|TRBV5-5
CASSLVDYNEQFF
TGTGCCAGCAGCTTGGTGGACTACAATGAGCAGTTCTTC
>NA|NA|21|TRBJ2-6|TRBV7-6
CASSLSNGIPRTLSGANVLTF
TGTGCCAGCAGCTTATCCAACGGAATTCCTCGAACCTTGTCTGGGGCCAACGTCCTGACTTTC
>NA|TRBD1|15|TRBJ2-7|TRBV27
CASSLGTGPAYEQYF
TGTGCCAGCAGTTTGGGGACAGGGCCCGCCTACGAGCAGTACTTC
>few|NA|15|TRBJ2-5|TRBV11-2
CASSLEGQPRETQYF
TGTGCCAGCAGCTTAGAAGGCCAGCCAAGGGAGACCCAGTACTTC
>NA|NA|19|TRBJ2-1|TRBV11-1
CASNPPGQGLHRSQNEQFF
TGTGCCAGCAACCCACCGGGACAAGGCCTTCACCGCTCCCAGAATGAGCAGTTCTTC
>NA|NA|10|TRBJ1-1|TRBV29-1
CSVDGRKAFF
TGCAGCGTTGATGGTCGGAAAGCTTTCTTT
>NA|NA|15|TRBJ2-3|TRBV27
CASSYGTVRTDTQYF
TGTGCCAGCAGTTATGGGACGGTACGCACAGATACGCAGTATTTT
>NA|NA|13|TRBJ1-1|TRBV6-5
CASSSMEGTEAFF
TGTGCCAGCAGTTCCATGGAAGGTACTGAAGCTTTCTTT
>few|TRBD1|13|TRBJ1-2|TRBV20-1
CSAQGQGAKGYTF
TGCAGTGCTCAAGGACAGGGGGCAAAAGGCTACACCTTC
>many|NA|18|TRBJ2-1|TRBV6-2/TRBV6-3
CASSREPGYDKRGGEQFF
TGTGCCAGCAGTAGGGAACCAGGGTACGATAAACGGGGCGGTGAGCAGTTCTTC
>NA|TRBD1|17|TRBJ2-5|TRBV15
CATSREPRDSGQETQYF
TGTGCCACCAGCAGAGAACCCCGGGACAGTGGACAAGAGACCCAGTACTTC
>few|TRBD1|13|TRBJ1-2|TRBV12-3/TRBV12-4
CASSWDRVDGYTF
TGTGCCAGCAGTTGGGACAGGGTTGATGGCTACACCTTC
>many|TRBD1|13|TRBJ2-3|TRBV20-1
CSVLDRGADTQYF
TGCAGTGTCCTGGACAGGGGGGCAGATACGCAGTATTTT
>NA|NA|14|TRBJ1-2|TRBV9
CASSARTFNYGYTF
TGTGCCAGCAGCGCGAGAACTTTTAACTATGGCTACACCTTC
>many|TRBD1|15|TRBJ1-6|TRBV11-2
CASSPPGQGDSPLHF
TGTGCCAGCAGCCCCCCGGGACAGGGGGATTCACCCCTCCACTTT
>many|NA|15|TRBJ2-5|TRBV5-1
CASSFVQGPQETQYF
TGCGCCAGCAGCTTCGTTCAGGGACCCCAAGAGACCCAGTACTTC
>NA|TRBD1|15|TRBJ1-3|TRBV12-3/TRBV12-4
CASSGDRVAGNTIYF
TGTGCCAGCAGTGGGGACAGGGTAGCTGGAAACACCATATATTTT
>many|NA|11|TRBJ2-7|TRBV20-1
CSATSGYEQYF
TGCAGTGCTACCTCGGGCTACGAGCAGTACTTC
>many|NA|13|TRBJ1-1|TRBV12-3/TRBV12-4
CASSLVKGLEAFF
TGTGCCAGCAGTTTAGTAAAGGGATTAGAAGCTTTCTTT
>NA|NA|15|TRBJ2-1|TRBV30
CAWSVTRDAYNEQFF
TGTGCCTGGAGTGTAACCCGGGACGCCTACAATGAGCAGTTCTTC
>few|TRBD1|13|TRBJ2-5|TRBV28
CASSIRQGQTQYF
TGTGCCAGCAGCATAAGACAGGGACAGACCCAGTACTTC
>many|NA|12|TRBJ2-3|TRBV5-1
CASSSGADTQYF
TGCGCCAGCAGCTCAGGGGCAGATACGCAGTATTTT
>few|NA|14|TRBJ1-3|TRBV20-1
CSAKLGGSGNTIYF
TGCAGTGCTAAGCTCGGGGGCTCTGGAAACACCATATATTTT
>many|NA|10|TRBJ2-3|TRBV20-1
CSASGDTQYF
TGCAGTGCTAGCGGGGATACGCAGTATTTT
>NA|NA|12|TRBJ2-3|TRBV12-3/TRBV12-4
CASSRSSDTQYF
TGTGCCAGCAGTCGTAGCTCAGATACGCAGTATTTT
>many|NA|15|TRBJ2-7|TRBV20-1
CSARDPGRGPYEQYF
TGCAGTGCTAGAGATCCGGGCAGGGGACCCTACGAGCAGTACTTC
>many|TRBD2|16|TRBJ2-1|TRBV4-3
CASSHNSGGALNEQFF
TGCGCCAGCAGCCACAATAGCGGGGGGGCCCTCAATGAGCAGTTCTTC
>few|NA|13|TRBJ2-3|TRBV5-1
CASSLEWENTQYF
TGCGCCAGCAGCTTGGAATGGGAGAATACGCAGTATTTT
>NA|TRBD1|17|TRBJ2-1|TRBV19
CASSTRAAGGRDNEQFF
TGTGCCAGTAGTACGCGGGCGGCAGGGGGCCGAGACAATGAGCAGTTCTTC
>NA|NA|16|TRBJ1-4|TRBV6-4
CASSDPLGAGGRKLFF
TGTGCCAGCAGTGACCCTCTCGGGGCTGGGGGCAGAAAACTGTTTTTT
>many|NA|16|TRBJ1-5|TRBV5-5
CASSLVAGAGNQPQHF
TGTGCCAGCAGCTTGGTCGCAGGAGCAGGTAATCAGCCCCAGCATTTT
>NA|NA|15|TRBJ1-6|TRBV15
CATSRVAQDDSPLHF
TGTGCCACCAGCAGAGTGGCACAGGACGATTCACCCCTCCACTTT
>few|TRBD1|16|TRBJ1-2|TRBV11-2
CASSQIQGARGYGYTF
TGTGCCAGCAGCCAAATACAGGGGGCGAGAGGCTATGGCTACACCTTC
>NA|NA|17|TRBJ1-3|TRBV28
CASSATADGYGGNTIYF
TGTGCCAGCAGTGCGACAGCAGACGGATACGGTGGAAACACCATATATTTT
>few|TRBD2|18|TRBJ2-1|TRBV12-3/TRBV12-4
CASSLSSFSSGAPNEQFF
TGTGCCAGCAGTTTATCTAGCTTTTCTAGCGGGGCTCCAAATGAGCAGTTCTTC
>NA|NA|14|TRBJ2-6|TRBV28
CASTEGNGANVLTF
TGTGCCAGCACTGAGGGGAATGGGGCCAACGTCCTGACTTTC
>NA|NA|12|TRBJ1-2|TRBV4-1
CASSHGGTGYTF
TGCGCCAGCAGCCACGGGGGAACCGGCTACACCTTC
>few|NA|14|TRBJ2-7|TRBV12-3/TRBV12-4
CASSLLGGPYEQYF
TGTGCCAGCAGCCTTCTCGGGGGGCCCTACGAGCAGTACTTC
>many|NA|18|TRBJ2-1|TRBV11-2
CASSSIPGGGASRSEQFF
TGTGCCAGCAGTTCGATTCCGGGTGGAGGGGCTAGCCGCAGTGAGCAGTTCTTC
>few|NA|15|TRBJ2-6|TRBV20-1
CSALRAKGGANVLTF
TGCAGTGCTCTCCGGGCCAAAGGGGGGGCCAACGTCCTGACTTTC
>NA|TRBD1|16|TRBJ2-1|TRBV28
CASSLRTGSSYNEQFF
TGTGCCAGCAGTTTACGGACAGGGAGCTCCTACAATGAGCAGTTCTTC
>once|TRBD2|14|TRBJ2-1|TRBV15
CATSRGTRTSEQFF
TGTGCCACCAGCAGGGGGACTAGGACTAGCGAGCAGTTCTTC
>few|NA|17|TRBJ2-6|TRBV20-1
CSARLGRFLSGANVLTF
TGCAGTGCCCGACTAGGCAGGTTTCTCTCTGGGGCCAACGTCCTGACTTTC
>many|TRBD1|16|TRBJ1-4|TRBV6-1
CASRPGTGATNEKLFF
TGTGCCAGCAGACCCGGGACAGGTGCAACTAATGAAAAACTGTTTTTT
>many|NA|15|TRBJ1-5|TRBV12-3/TRBV12-4
CASTEGPARNQPQHF
TGTGCCAGCACCGAGGGCCCAGCGCGCAATCAGCCCCAGCATTTT
>few|NA|16|TRBJ2-1|TRBV27
CASSLSPWTVGSEQFF
TGTGCCAGCAGTTTATCCCCATGGACAGTCGGCAGCGAGCAGTTCTTC
>NA|NA|10|TRBJ2-7|TRBV21-1
CASNQYEQYF
TGTGCCAGCAATCAATACGAGCAGTACTTC
>many|TRBD2|15|TRBJ2-5|TRBV20-1
CSASNVLAGKETQYF
TGCAGTGCTAGCAACGTGTTAGCGGGGAAAGAGACCCAGTACTTC
>once|TRBD2|17|TRBJ2-1|TRBV5-1
CASSLVPSGGSYNEQFF
TGCGCCAGCAGCTTGGTGCCTAGCGGTGGCTCCTACAATGAGCAGTTCTTC
>few|NA|13|TRBJ2-1|TRBV23-1
CASSEDRHNEQFF
TGCGCCAGCAGTGAGGACCGGCACAATGAGCAGTTCTTC